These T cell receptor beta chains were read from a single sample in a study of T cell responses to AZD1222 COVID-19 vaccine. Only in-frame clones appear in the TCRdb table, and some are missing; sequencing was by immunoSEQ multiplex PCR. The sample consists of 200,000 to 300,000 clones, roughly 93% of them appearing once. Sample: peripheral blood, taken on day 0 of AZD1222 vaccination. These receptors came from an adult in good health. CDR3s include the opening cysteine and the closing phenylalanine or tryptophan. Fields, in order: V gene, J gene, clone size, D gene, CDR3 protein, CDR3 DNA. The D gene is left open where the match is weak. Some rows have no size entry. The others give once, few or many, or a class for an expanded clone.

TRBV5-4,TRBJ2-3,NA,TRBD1,CASSIQGQGTDTQYF,TGTGCCAGCAGCATACAGGGGCAGGGCACAGATACGCAGTATTTT
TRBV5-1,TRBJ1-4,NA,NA,CASSLAARANEKLFF,TGCGCCAGCAGCTTGGCTGCCAGGGCAAATGAAAAACTGTTTTTT
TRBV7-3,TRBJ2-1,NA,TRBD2,CASSLRGSGSWDEQFF,TGTGCCAGCAGCTTACGCGGTAGCGGGAGTTGGGATGAGCAGTTCTTC
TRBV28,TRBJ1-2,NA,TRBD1,CASSLGQGRYGYTF,TGTGCCAGCAGTTTGGGACAGGGGAGGTATGGCTACACCTTC
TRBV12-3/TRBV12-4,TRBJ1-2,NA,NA,CASSSQGPIIF,TGTGCCAGCAGTTCCCAGGGACCCATCATCTTC
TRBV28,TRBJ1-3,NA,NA,CASRISGGNTIYF,TGTGCCAGCAGGATAAGTGGGGGAAACACCATATATTTT
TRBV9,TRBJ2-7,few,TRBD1,CASSASRTGSHEQYF,TGTGCCAGCAGCGCCAGCCGGACAGGGTCCCACGAGCAGTACTTC
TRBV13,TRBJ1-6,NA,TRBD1,CASSLGLQGAAPLHF,TGTGCCAGCAGCTTAGGCCTACAGGGGGCTGCACCCCTCCACTTT
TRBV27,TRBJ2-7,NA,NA,CASSWSGAFYEQYF,TGTGCCAGCAGTTGGTCAGGGGCCTTCTACGAGCAGTACTTC
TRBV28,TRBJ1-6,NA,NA,CASSREGPSPLHF,TGTGCCAGCAGCAGGGAGGGCCCCTCACCCCTCCACTTT
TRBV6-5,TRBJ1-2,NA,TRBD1,CASGQGNGYTF,TGTGCCAGCGGACAGGGCAATGGCTACACCTTC
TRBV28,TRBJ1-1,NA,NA,CASSTRALSTEAFF,TGTGCCAGCAGTACGAGGGCCCTTAGCACTGAAGCTTTCTTT
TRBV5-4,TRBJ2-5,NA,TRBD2,CASSTGGAVQETQYF,TGTGCCAGCAGCACGGGAGGCGCGGTACAAGAGACCCAGTACTTC
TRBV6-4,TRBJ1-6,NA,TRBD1,CASSDGTGGSPLHF,TGTGCCAGCAGTGACGGGACAGGGGGCTCACCCCTCCACTTT
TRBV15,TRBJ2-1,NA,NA,CATSRVDYNEQFF,TGTGCCACCAGCAGAGTTGATTACAATGAGCAGTTCTTC
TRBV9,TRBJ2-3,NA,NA,CASSEYHTDTQYF,TGTGCCAGCAGCGAATATCACACAGATACGCAGTATTTT
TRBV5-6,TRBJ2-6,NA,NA,CASSFRQVLASGANVLTF,TGTGCCAGCAGCTTCCGACAGGTGCTAGCCTCTGGGGCCAACGTCCTGACTTTC
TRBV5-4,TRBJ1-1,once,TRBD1,CASSTGTGATEAFF,TGTGCCAGCAGTACCGGGACAGGGGCCACTGAAGCTTTCTTT
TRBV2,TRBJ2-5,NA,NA,CASGGIPQETQYF,TGTGCCAGCGGGGGGATCCCCCAAGAGACCCAGTACTTC
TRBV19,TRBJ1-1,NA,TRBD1,CASSLTGSMNTEAFF,TGTGCCAGTTCTTTGACAGGGTCGATGAACACTGAAGCTTTCTTT
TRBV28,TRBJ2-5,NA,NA,CASSPLGTFQETQYF,TGTGCCAGCAGCCCCCTCGGGACGTTCCAAGAGACCCAGTACTTC
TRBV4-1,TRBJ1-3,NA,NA,CASSRDRYSGNTIYF,TGCGCCAGCAGCCGCGATCGGTACTCTGGAAACACCATATATTTT
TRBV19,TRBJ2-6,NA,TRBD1,CASSIVGTGLLSGANVLTF,TGTGCCAGTAGTATCGTCGGGACAGGGCTACTCTCTGGGGCCAACGTCCTGACTTTC
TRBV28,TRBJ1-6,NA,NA,CASHRDYNSPLHF,TGTGCCAGTCATCGGGACTATAATTCACCCCTCCACTTT
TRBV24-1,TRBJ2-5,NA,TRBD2,CATSDPLAEGETQYF,TGTGCCACCAGTGACCCGCTAGCGGAGGGGGAGACCCAGTACTTC
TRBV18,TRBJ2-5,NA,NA,CASSPRSKETQYF,TGTGCCAGCTCACCACGATCGAAAGAGACCCAGTACTTC
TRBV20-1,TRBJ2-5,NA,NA,CSASSSARYQETQYF,TGCAGTGCTAGTTCGAGCGCCCGGTACCAAGAGACCCAGTACTTC
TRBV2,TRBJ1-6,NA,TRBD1,CASSEALPGQGNSPLHF,TGTGCCAGCAGTGAAGCGCTTCCGGGACAGGGTAATTCACCCCTCCACTTT
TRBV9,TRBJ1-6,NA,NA,CASSVGERSPLHF,TGTGCCAGCAGCGTAGGGGAGCGTTCACCCCTCCACTTT
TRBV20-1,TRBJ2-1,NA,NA,CSAKGDNEQFF,TGCAGTGCAAAGGGGGACAATGAGCAGTTCTTC
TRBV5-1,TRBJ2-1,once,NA,CASSIGWVLGHNEQFF,TGCGCCAGCAGCATTGGCTGGGTTTTAGGACACAATGAGCAGTTCTTC
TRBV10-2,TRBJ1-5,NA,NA,CASSVTSDQPQHF,TGCGCCAGCAGTGTCACCAGTGATCAGCCCCAGCATTTT
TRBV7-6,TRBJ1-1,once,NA,CARSRAMNTEAFF,TGTGCCAGGTCTCGGGCAATGAACACTGAAGCTTTCTTT
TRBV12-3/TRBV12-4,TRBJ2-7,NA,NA,CASSRLIGEQYF,TGTGCCAGCAGCCGCCTTATCGGCGAGCAGTACTTC
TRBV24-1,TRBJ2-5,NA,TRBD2,CATIGRDETQYF,TGTGCCACCATCGGGAGGGATGAGACCCAGTACTTC
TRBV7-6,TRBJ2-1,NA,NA,CASSPSVKPHNEQFF,TGTGCCAGCAGCCCTAGCGTGAAACCCCACAATGAGCAGTTCTTC
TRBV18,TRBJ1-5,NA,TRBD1,CASSPSTGGQPQHF,TGTGCCAGCTCACCATCGACAGGGGGTCAGCCCCAGCATTTT
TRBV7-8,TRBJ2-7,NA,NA,CASSFLQGAGEQYF,TGTGCCAGCAGCTTTCTACAGGGTGCGGGAGAGCAGTACTTC
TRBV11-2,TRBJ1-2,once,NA,CASRGKHYGYTF,TGTGCCAGCAGGGGAAAGCACTATGGCTACACCTTC
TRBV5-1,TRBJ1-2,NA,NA,CASSLEAARGYGYTF,TGCGCCAGCAGCTTGGAGGCAGCAAGGGGGTATGGCTACACCTTC
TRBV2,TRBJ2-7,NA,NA,CASSWYGSYEQYF,TGTGCCAGCAGTTGGTACGGATCCTACGAGCAGTACTTC
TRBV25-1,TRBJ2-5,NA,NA,CASSSYQETQYF,TGTGCCAGCAGTAGCTACCAAGAGACCCAGTACTTC
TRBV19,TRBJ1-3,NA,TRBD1,CASMLAPGQGTGNTIYF,TGTGCCAGTATGCTCGCCCCGGGACAGGGTACCGGAAACACCATATATTTT
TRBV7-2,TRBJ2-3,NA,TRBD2,CASSRSWGGDTQYF,TGTGCCAGCAGTCGTAGTTGGGGGGGAGATACGCAGTATTTT
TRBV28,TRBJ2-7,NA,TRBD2,CASSYPRAGGYEQYF,TGTGCCAGCAGTTACCCTAGAGCGGGAGGGTACGAGCAGTACTTC
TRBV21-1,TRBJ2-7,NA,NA,CASSKDEGRALTYEQYF,TGTGCCAGCAGCAAAGATGAAGGCAGGGCTTTAACCTACGAGCAGTACTTC
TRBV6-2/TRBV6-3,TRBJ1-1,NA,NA,CASSYVGGNTEAFF,TGTGCCAGCAGTTATGTGGGCGGGAACACTGAAGCTTTCTTT
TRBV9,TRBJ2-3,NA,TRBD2,CASSVGTSGYTDTQYF,TGTGCCAGCAGCGTCGGGACTAGCGGGTACACAGATACGCAGTATTTT
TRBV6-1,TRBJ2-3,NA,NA,CASSESDRGTDTQYF,TGTGCCAGCAGTGAATCAGACAGAGGCACAGATACGCAGTATTTT
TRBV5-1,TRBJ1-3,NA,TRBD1,CASSRQGEGGNTIYF,TGCGCCAGCAGCCGACAGGGGGAGGGTGGAAACACCATATATTTT
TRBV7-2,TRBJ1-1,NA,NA,CASSLEAGRNTEAFF,TGTGCCAGCAGCTTAGAGGCGGGACGGAACACTGAAGCTTTCTTT
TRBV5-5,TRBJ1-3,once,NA,CASSWPTGASGNTIYF,TGTGCCAGCAGCTGGCCTACAGGTGCCTCTGGAAACACCATATATTTT
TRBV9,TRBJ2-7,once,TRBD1,CASSGGQGVRYEQYF,TGTGCCAGCAGCGGCGGACAGGGGGTGAGATACGAGCAGTACTTC
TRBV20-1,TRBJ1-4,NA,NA,CSASPQALEKLFF,TGCAGTGCTAGTCCCCAGGCACTTGAAAAACTGTTTTTT
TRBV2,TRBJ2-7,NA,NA,CASRPATYEQYF,TGTGCCAGCAGACCGGCTACCTACGAGCAGTACTTC
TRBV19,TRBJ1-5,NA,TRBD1,CASKRRTGVDQPQHF,TGTGCCAGTAAGAGACGGACAGGGGTCGATCAGCCCCAGCATTTT
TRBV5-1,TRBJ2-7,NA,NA,CASSFGANSEQYF,TGCGCCAGCAGCTTCGGGGCCAATTCCGAGCAGTACTTC
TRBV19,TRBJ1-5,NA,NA,CASSIAEGERPQHF,TGTGCCAGTAGTATAGCGGAGGGGGAGAGGCCCCAGCATTTT
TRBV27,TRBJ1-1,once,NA,CASSAVPGHTEAFF,TGTGCCAGCAGTGCCGTACCCGGACACACTGAAGCTTTCTTT
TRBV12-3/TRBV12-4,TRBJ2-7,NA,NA,CASSFNYEQYF,TGTGCCAGCAGTTTTAACTACGAGCAGTACTTC